The present T cell receptor (beta chain) was sequenced within a study of blood T cell repertoires in COVID-19. Study-wide background: The United States, Italy and Spain provided the acute and convalescent COVID-19 samples. Nucleic acid was either cDNA or gDNA, and it came from T cells, B-cell-depleted T cells, or PBMCs.

This clone was seen just once. Produced via immunoSEQ multiplex PCR; TCRdb's table is partial and in-frame only. The table shows about 280,000 clones, with roughly four fifths occurring only once. CDR3 length: 15 amino acids. J was trimmed by 4 bases and V by 5 bases; bases with no gene match: 10. In germline, CDR1 is MNHNY, CDR2 SVGAGI (reference sequence). The sample comprised peripheral blood. The sequence was collected from a woman aged 45-60 years who had recovered from COVID-19. The V call is TRBV6-6, the J call TRBJ2-7, with 8 bases identical to TRBD1. CDR3 loop: CASSSPGGVGYEQYF. The CDR3 bases are TGTGCCAGCAGTAGCCCAGGGGGCGTAGGATACGAGCAGTACTTC.